Each of the 2 T cell receptor beta chains below was sequenced from the same sample in a study of cytomegalovirus exposure and HLA in healthy donors. Researchers ran the PCR with 60 Vbeta and 13 Jbeta primers. Produced via immunoSEQ multiplex PCR; TCRdb's table is partial and in-frame only. The sample records approximately 100,000 clones, roughly 80% being singletons. The sequencing sample was made of PBMCs. These receptors all come from a male donor in good health and CMV-seropositive.

The chain employs TRBV5-6 and TRBJ2-1; TRBD1 matches 9 bases. The CDR3 is made up of 14 amino acids. Germline V lookup: CDR1 SGHDT, CDR2 YYEEEE. The V and J ends lost 0 bases and 15 bases, in that order; junction bases with no gene match: 10. CDR3 in amino acids: CASSLAGVGTGLFF. The CDR3 nucleotides are TGTGCCAGCAGCTTGGCCGGAGTAGGGACAGGGTTGTTCTTC.

The J gene is TRBJ2-3, the V gene TRBV5-1, with TRBD1 identical over 7 bases. This CDR3 contains 15 residues. Germline trimming cut 3 bases from V and 0 bases from J; bases unmatched to any gene: 4. Germline V gene data show CDR1 as SGHRS and CDR2 as YFSETQ. The DNA for the CDR3 is TGCGCCAGCAGCTGGGGACAGACTAGCACAGATACGCAGTATTTT. This codes for CASSWGQTSTDTQYF.